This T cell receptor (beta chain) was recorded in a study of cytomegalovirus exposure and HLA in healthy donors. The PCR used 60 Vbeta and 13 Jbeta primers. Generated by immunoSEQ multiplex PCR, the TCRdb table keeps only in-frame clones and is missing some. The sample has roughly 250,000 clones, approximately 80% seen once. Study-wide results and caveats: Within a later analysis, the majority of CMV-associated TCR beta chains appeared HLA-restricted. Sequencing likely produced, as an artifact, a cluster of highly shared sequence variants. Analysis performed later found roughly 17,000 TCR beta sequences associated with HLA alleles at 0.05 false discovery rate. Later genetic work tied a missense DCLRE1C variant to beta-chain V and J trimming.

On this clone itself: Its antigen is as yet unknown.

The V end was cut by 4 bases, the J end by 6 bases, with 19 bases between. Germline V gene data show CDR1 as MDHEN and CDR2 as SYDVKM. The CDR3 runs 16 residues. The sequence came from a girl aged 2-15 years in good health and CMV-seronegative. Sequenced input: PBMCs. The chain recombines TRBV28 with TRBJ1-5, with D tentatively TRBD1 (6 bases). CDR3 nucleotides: TGTGCCAGCAGTTCTGCCGCTGACAGGTTAGGTCAGCCCCAGCATTTT. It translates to CASSSAADRLGQPQHF.